What follows are 20 T cell receptor beta chains derived from one specimen sequenced in a study of vaccination effects on CD4 cells after COVID-19. Profiled with immunoSEQ multiplex PCR; TCRdb holds only in-frame clones, not every one. The sample has approximately 66,000 clones; 65% to 80% are singletons. The culture ran for approximately 10 days, and then CD4+ T cells were isolated. Two-dose BNT162b2 or mRNA-1273 vaccination was given to participants. Their antigen targets remain unknown. Here the sequenced sample was CD4+ T cells from PBMCs cultured without peptide, taken after COVID-19 vaccination. The receptor source for this set is a human donor who received a COVID-19 vaccine.

This sequence joins TRBV19 and TRBJ1-2, with D unresolved. The germline V gene has CDR1 LNHDA and CDR2 SQIVND (reference sequence). The CDR3 is 13 residues long. V shed 5 bases and J shed 0 bases, with 7 bases lying between them. Written as DNA, the CDR3 is TGTGCCAGTAGTTTCAGTGCTAACTATGGCTACACCTTC. Translation gives CASSFSANYGYTF.

The sample holds one count of this clone. This chain links TRBV18 with TRBJ2-3, with 10 bases lining up with TRBD2. Germline assignment: CDR1 KGHSH and CDR2 LQKENI. This CDR3 comprises 16 residues. V lost 4 bases and J lost 4; bases outside the gene matches: 8. The DNA of the CDR3 is TGTGCCAGCTCACTCGCCCCCGGGACTAGCGCAGATACGCAGTATTTT. As protein: CASSLAPGTSADTQYF.

The gene calls are TRBV18 and TRBJ2-7, with D possibly being TRBD2 (5 bases). The V end lost 4 bases, the J end lost 2 bases, and 12 bases lay between the germline ends. Germline V gene data show CDR1 as KGHSH and CDR2 as LQKENI. The CDR3 contains 14 residues. The DNA for the CDR3 is TGTGCCAGCTCACGACCCCCGGGAACCTACGAGCAGTACGTC. It is translated as CASSRPPGTYEQYV.

This clone was found a few times. CDR3 nucleotides: TGTGCCAGCAGTCGTCGCTTGTCGGACCCAAGTGTCGGGGAGCTGTTTTTT. Its translation is CASSRRLSDPSVGELFF. This sequence joins TRBV27 and TRBJ2-2; D is ambiguous. This CDR3 is built from 17 residues. Germline CDR1 reads MNHEY; CDR2 reads SMNVEV (reference sequence). V was trimmed by 5 bases and J by 7 bases, leaving 23 bases between them.

The chain is built from TRBV20-1 and TRBJ1-1; 9 bases map to TRBD1. The CDR3 is 16 amino acids. Germline CDR1 DFQATT, CDR2 SNEGSKA (reference sequence). V lost 3 bases to trimming and J lost 0 bases; unmatched junction nucleotides: 8. CDR3 sequence (DNA): TGCAGTGCTAGTTTCCCGGACAGGGGTCTGAACACTGAAGCTTTCTTT. This gives the protein CSASFPDRGLNTEAFF.

CDR3: CASSEALGPDTIYF. CDR3 coding DNA: TGTGCCAGCAGTGAAGCGCTAGGGCCGGACACCATATATTTT. V is TRBV6-1 and J is TRBJ1-3; no clear D. The CDR3 is 14 residues long. The V and J ends lost 0 bases and 8 bases respectively, with 11 bases between them. Germline CDR1 reads MNHNS; CDR2 reads SASEGT.

The chain has TRBV7-2 and TRBJ2-5; D ambiguous. CDR1 is SGHTA and CDR2 is FQGNSA in the germline V gene. V was cut by 3 bases and J by 5 bases, with 10 bases left in between. The CDR3 is 13 residues long. CDR3 DNA: TGTGCCAGCAGCTTTTCCGTGGTGGAGACCCAGTACTTC. It codes for CASSFSVVETQYF.

The chain recombines TRBV5-1 with TRBJ2-3, with 16 bases fitting TRBD2. With 1 base clipped from V and 4 bases from J, the junction kept 3 bases outside the gene matches. The V gene's germline CDR1 is SGHRS and CDR2 YFSETQ. The CDR3 runs to 17 residues. CDR3 sequence reads: CASSLMGTSGGADTQYF. For the CDR3, the DNA is TGCGCCAGCAGCTTGATGGGGACTAGCGGGGGGGCAGATACGCAGTATTTT.

The chain joins TRBV28 to TRBJ1-4; D gene ambiguous. With 6 bases removed from V and 5 bases from J, the gap between germline ends came to 19 bases. This CDR3 is 16 amino acids long. CDR1 and CDR2 from the germline V gene are MDHEN and SYDVKM. The CDR3 loop reads CASSLAVSSLNEKLFF. CDR3 in DNA: TGTGCCAGCAGCCTCGCCGTAAGCAGTTTAAATGAAAAACTGTTTTTT.

This clone occurred a few times. The chain has TRBV5-1 and TRBJ2-2; 11 bases agree with TRBD2. The CDR3 is 16 amino acids. Germline V gene sequence: CDR1 SGHRS, CDR2 YFSETQ. The V segment lost 0 bases and the J segment 6 bases; nucleotides outside the gene matches: 4. The CDR3 loop is CASSLATSGGPGELFF. In DNA, the CDR3 is TGCGCCAGCAGCTTGGCCACTAGCGGGGGCCCCGGGGAGCTGTTTTTT.

The chain joins TRBV6-1 to TRBJ1-5, with 7 bases matching TRBD1. The CDR3 sequence is 15 residues long. Losses at the gene ends were 2 bases for V and 2 bases for J; bases not matched to a gene: 3. Per the germline V gene, CDR1 is MNHNS and CDR2 is SASEGT. CDR3 sequence: CASSENRGGNQPQHF. In nucleotides, the CDR3 is TGTGCCAGCAGTGAAAACAGGGGCGGCAATCAGCCCCAGCATTTT.

Points on this clone: Other DNA sequences of this sample code for an identical CDR3. The chain combines TRBV28 with TRBJ1-1, with no clear D. The ends were cut back, 7 bases at V and 0 bases at J, with 3 bases in the middle. From germline, CDR1 is MDHEN and CDR2 SYDVKM. This CDR3 has 11 amino acids. The chain's CDR3 is CASILNTEAFF. The CDR3 coding sequence is TGTGCCAGCATTCTGAACACTGAAGCTTTCTTT.

The chain joins TRBV18 to TRBJ1-1; D is unclear. Deletions cut 1 base from V and 1 base from J, with 10 bases between. The CDR3 runs 15 residues. Germline CDR1 is KGHSH and CDR2 is LQKENI. In DNA form, the CDR3 reads TGTGCCAGCTCACCACAGACTCAAGAGAACACTGAAGCTTTCTTT. This codes for CASSPQTQENTEAFF.

The rearrangement joins TRBV6-5 to TRBJ1-3; D might be TRBD1 (5 bases). V lost 4 bases and J 12 bases, leaving 13 bases between the germline ends. Germline V gene data show CDR1 as MNHEY and CDR2 as SVGAGI. The CDR3 has 12 amino acids. DNA for the CDR3: TGTGCCAGCAGTTCTCGGGGGGGTAGCATATATTTT. Its translation is CASSSRGGSIYF.

The rearrangement links TRBV10-2 to TRBJ2-7; D might be TRBD1 or TRBD2, each matching 6 bases. Germline CDR1 is WSHSY and CDR2 is SAAADI. Trimming pared 10 bases from V and 0 bases from J, leaving 13 bases between. This CDR3 has 13 amino acids. The chain's CDR3 is CATRGGSSYEQYV. The DNA of the CDR3 is TGCGCCACTAGAGGGGGGAGCTCCTACGAGCAGTACGTC.

This clone occurred a few times. V gene TRBV12-3 or TRBV12-4 combines with J gene TRBJ2-3; no clear D. V dropped 2 bases and J dropped 6 bases, with 3 bases sitting between them. The CDR3 consists of 11 residues. The CDR3 bases are TGTGCCAGCAGTTTAACGGATACGCAGTATTTT. Translating it yields CASSLTDTQYF.

This sequence joins TRBV7-2 and TRBJ1-2; 9 bases match TRBD1. The CDR3 sequence is 15 residues long. V shed 5 bases and J 0 bases; nucleotides not matched to a gene: 4. Germline V gives CDR1 SGHTA, CDR2 FQGNSA. The CDR3 DNA reads TGTGCCAGCAGCCCGGGACAGGGCGCTAACTATGGCTACACCTTC. This encodes CASSPGQGANYGYTF.

The chain joins TRBV19 to TRBJ2-1; D possibly corresponds to TRBD2 (6 bases). Trimming cost V 4 bases and J 0 bases, with 13 bases left between them. The CDR3 has 16 residues. Germline values: CDR1 LNHDA, CDR2 SQIVND (reference sequence). CDR3 region: CASSRSPGSSYNEQFF. CDR3 bases: TGTGCCAGTAGTAGGAGCCCCGGGAGCTCCTACAATGAGCAGTTCTTC.

This clone was detected a few times. The J gene is TRBJ1-6, the V gene TRBV23-1, with TRBD1 matching over 7 bases. Being an ORF, TRBV23-1 has a function that is uncertain. The length of the CDR3 is 14 residues. After removal of 6 bases from V and 9 bases from J, the junction contained 8 bases not matched to a gene. The CDR3 DNA sequence: TGCGCCAGCAGAACCGACAGGGACCTTTCACCCCTCCACTTT. Its translation: CASRTDRDLSPLHF.

The rearrangement links TRBV7-9 to TRBJ1-3; possibly TRBD1 for D (6 bases). Germline V gene data show CDR1 as SEHNR and CDR2 as FQNEAQ (reference sequence). The CDR3 extends over 13 amino acids. V lost 6 bases and J lost 1, with 7 bases in between. CDR3 protein: CASRTGSGNTIYF. As DNA, the CDR3 is TGTGCCAGCAGAACAGGGTCTGGAAACACCATATATTTT. The variable domain in full, completed from reference TRBV7-9 and TRBJ1-3, reads DTGVSQNPRHKITKRGQNVTFRCDPISEHNRLYWYRQTLGQGPEFLTYFQNEAQLEKSRLLSDRFSAERPKGSFSTLEIQRTEQGDSAMYLCASRTGSGNTIYFGEGSWLTVV.